These 10 T cell receptor beta chains were sequenced from one sample in a study of graft-versus-host responses after intestinal transplantation. Antigens of these TCRs are unknown. The repertoire was sequenced with immunoSEQ multiplex PCR; TCRdb's copy has only in-frame clones and lacks some. This table has more than 65,000 clones, roughly nine tenths appearing once. Sequenced material: unstimulated CD4+ T cells sorted from spleen or lymph node cells, taken before intestinal transplant. Receptors originate from a human donor who received an intestinal transplant.

J is TRBJ2-1 and V is TRBV18; TRBD2 matches 13 bases. Per the germline V gene, CDR1 is KGHSH and CDR2 is LQKENI. The J segment lost 1 base and the V segment lost 1 base, leaving 1 base of the junction unmatched. The CDR3 runs 17 residues. In nucleotides, the CDR3 is TGTGCCAGCTCACCACTACTAGCGGGAGGGTCCTACAATGAGCAGTTCTTC. Protein product: CASSPLLAGGSYNEQFF.

This chain joins TRBV28 and TRBJ1-2; TRBD1 agrees at 8 bases. CDR1 is MDHEN, CDR2 SYDVKM, per germline. V was pared by 4 bases and J by 2 bases, with 3 bases of the junction left unmatched. The CDR3 is 14 residues long. The CDR3 is CASSSGQGNYGYTF. CDR3 nucleotides: TGTGCCAGCAGTTCCGGACAGGGCAACTATGGCTACACCTTC.

This clone was observed once. The chain has TRBV5-1 and TRBJ1-1; TRBD1 matches at 8 bases. V trimming: 3 bases; J trimming: 11 bases; junction bases outside the gene matches: 12. The V gene's germline CDR1 is SGHRS and CDR2 YFSETQ. This CDR3 spans 14 amino acids. CDR3 residues: CASSSGGRGRNAFF. As DNA, the CDR3 is TGCGCCAGCAGCTCAGGGGGCCGTGGGCGGAACGCTTTCTTT.

The chain couples TRBV28 to TRBJ2-7; 15 bases agree with TRBD2. The CDR3 runs to 18 residues. J gave up 3 bases and V 5 bases, and 11 bases lay outside the gene matches. Germline CDR1 MDHEN, CDR2 SYDVKM. CDR3 protein: CASSPVPGLAGGIYEQYF. DNA for the CDR3: TGTGCCAGCAGTCCGGTCCCGGGACTAGCGGGGGGTATCTACGAGCAGTACTTC.

This clone was detected only once. The chain has TRBV5-1 and TRBJ2-3; D is perhaps TRBD2 (5 bases). V was clipped by 0 bases and J by 2 bases, with 10 bases between them. The CDR3 is made up of 15 amino acids. Germline CDR1 SGHRS, CDR2 YFSETQ. Written as DNA, the CDR3 is TGCGCCAGCAGCTTGGTGAGCGGTGACACAGATACGCAGTATTTT. Translated: CASSLVSGDTDTQYF.

This rearrangement joins TRBV5-1 to TRBJ2-2, with D maybe TRBD1 (7 bases). V was pared by 5 bases and J by 2 bases, with 16 bases between. This CDR3 has 16 amino acids. Germline V gene data show CDR1 as SGHRS and CDR2 as YFSETQ. CDR3 amino acids: CASSPRGTANTGELFF. The CDR3, as DNA: TGCGCCAGCAGTCCCCGGGGGACAGCAAACACCGGGGAGCTGTTTTTT.

This clone occurred once. The CDR3 DNA reads as TGCGCCAGCAGCCAACTGGGGCTGGACAAAAACATTCAGTACTTC. Residues: CASSQLGLDKNIQYF. The rearrangement links TRBV4-1 to TRBJ2-4; D is possibly TRBD1 (5 bases). With 2 bases removed from V and 3 bases from J, the gap between germline ends came to 11 bases. There are 15 residues in the CDR3. The germline V gene encodes CDR1 MGHRA and CDR2 YSYEKL.

The rearrangement uses TRBV5-1 and TRBJ2-3, with TRBD2 matching over 9 bases. The CDR3 consists of 16 residues. The V gene end was trimmed by 0 bases and the J gene end by 4 bases; junction bases not matched to a gene: 6. Germline assignment: CDR1 SGHRS and CDR2 YFSETQ. The CDR3 nucleotides are TGCGCCAGCAGCTTGGCAGGGCGGGGGGGTCCAGATACGCAGTATTTT. Its protein product is CASSLAGRGGPDTQYF.

The chain joins TRBV27 to TRBJ2-3; 14 bases fit TRBD2. This CDR3 contains 16 residues. Germline loops: CDR1 MNHEY, CDR2 SMNVEV (reference sequence). After removal of 2 bases from V and 4 bases from J, the junction contained 2 bases not matched to a gene. The CDR3 spells CASSLKGLAGADTQYF. The CDR3 nucleotides read TGTGCCAGCAGTTTAAAGGGACTAGCGGGAGCAGATACGCAGTATTTT.

The CDR3 spells CSVWDSGGTGELFF. The CDR3 nucleotides are TGCAGCGTTTGGGACAGTGGGGGGACCGGGGAGCTGTTTTTT. V is TRBV29-1 and J is TRBJ2-2; maybe TRBD1 (7 bases). Germline CDR1 reads SQVTM; CDR2 reads ANQGSEA. The CDR3 sequence is 14 residues long. V was pared by 5 bases and J by 5 bases, with 15 bases between.